These T cell receptor beta chains were read from a single sample in a study of memory CD4+ T cells and cytomegalovirus serostatus. This table comes from immunoSEQ multiplex PCR, and its TCRdb copy is limited to in-frame clones, with some not included. Of tens of thousands of clones listed, about 78% were seen once; the top ten hold 4% to 5%. The sample comprised memory CD4+ T cells from blood. These receptors all come from an adult in good health and CMV-seropositive. Each CDR3 is given with its conserved first and last residue.

len | v_gene | CDR3aa
16 | TRBV5-5 | CASSDASGRGFYEQYF
14 | TRBV25-1 | CASRPDRVGETQYF
11 | TRBV7-2 | CASRGQETQYF
15 | TRBV6-6 | CASIRGSGRNNEQFF
13 | TRBV19 | CASSTTGTGGVNF
16 | TRBV9 | CASSPGLASSTDTQYF
13 | TRBV5-4 | CASQRERGNEQFF
14 | TRBV7-3 | CASSLNGGAETQYF
15 | TRBV7-2 | CASSPPGGRGNEQYF
16 | TRBV19 | CASKSGTGGWNTEAFF
12 | TRBV6-5 | CASSSGQGGYTF
11 | TRBV7-2 | CASNSLGEQFF
14 | TRBV6-5 | CASSNRGRRTEAFF
17 | TRBV19 | CASSIKGGRESNQPQHF
14 | TRBV9 | CASSEGPLAETQYF
15 | TRBV15 | CATSRGDNSNQPQHF
16 | TRBV7-2 | CASSPGASGGGDEQFF
14 | TRBV19 | CASSEGRPFTEAFF
14 | TRBV7-9 | CASSLGGPLYGYTF
15 | TRBV7-9 | CASSLTGTDTGELFF
14 | TRBV5-1 | CASRGSGRSDTQYF
15 | TRBV4-2 | CASSQGLSSNTEAFF
15 | TRBV2 | CASSESARSTDTQYF
13 | TRBV5-1 | CASSLRATDTQYF
16 | TRBV10-2 | CASSEETETSGSEQFF
16 | TRBV9 | CASSVEIAGGPDTQYF
13 | TRBV19 | CASSNAGQETQYF
13 | TRBV6-1 | CASSEERLRGYTF
15 | TRBV27 | CASSARFRGGGEQYF
14 | TRBV6-1 | CASTSGGGTGELFF
17 | TRBV4-3 | CASSQDPSGPNTGELFF
16 | TRBV7-2 | CASSLNGQKGTDTQYF
16 | TRBV5-4 | CASSSSHRGLRETQYF
12 | TRBV7-9 | CASSYNYYEQYF
17 | TRBV7-6 | CASSLGGRGQLQETQYF
16 | TRBV28 | CASSLLRTGTLEKLFF
16 | TRBV6-5 | CASSYSPQVQYNEQFF
12 | TRBV7-3 | CASSGANQPQHF
15 | TRBV6-1 | CASRLETGGNQPQHF
13 | TRBV6-1 | CASSPSRGLEQFF
13 | TRBV6-6 | CASGTEDYNEQFF
14 | TRBV7-2 | CASSARSGSDEQYF
11 | TRBV13 | CASSHKETQYF
12 | TRBV6-6 | CASSYSSVEAFF
13 | TRBV7-2 | CASSSTPAGEQYF
12 | TRBV12-5 | CASGGRVNEQFF
14 | TRBV10-1 | CASSTSGGVGEQFF
13 | TRBV6-6 | CASSPVEGHEQFF
15 | TRBV10-3 | CAISESTGVSYGYTF
14 | TRBV28 | CASSSRGRSYGYTF
11 | TRBV18 | CASSTSLEQYF
16 | TRBV4-2 | CASSQDPGLLNSPLHF
13 | TRBV11-3 | CASSLGENNEQFF
16 | TRBV10-1 | CASSQGLTGLGNTIYF
14 | TRBV7-2 | CASSLARGSNEQYF
16 | TRBV5-4 | CASSLGLAGNTGELFF
15 | TRBV29-1 | CSASDRAGSGNTIYF
15 | TRBV2 | CASRLDGGARETQYF
15 | TRBV2 | CASHFPGQGVETQYF